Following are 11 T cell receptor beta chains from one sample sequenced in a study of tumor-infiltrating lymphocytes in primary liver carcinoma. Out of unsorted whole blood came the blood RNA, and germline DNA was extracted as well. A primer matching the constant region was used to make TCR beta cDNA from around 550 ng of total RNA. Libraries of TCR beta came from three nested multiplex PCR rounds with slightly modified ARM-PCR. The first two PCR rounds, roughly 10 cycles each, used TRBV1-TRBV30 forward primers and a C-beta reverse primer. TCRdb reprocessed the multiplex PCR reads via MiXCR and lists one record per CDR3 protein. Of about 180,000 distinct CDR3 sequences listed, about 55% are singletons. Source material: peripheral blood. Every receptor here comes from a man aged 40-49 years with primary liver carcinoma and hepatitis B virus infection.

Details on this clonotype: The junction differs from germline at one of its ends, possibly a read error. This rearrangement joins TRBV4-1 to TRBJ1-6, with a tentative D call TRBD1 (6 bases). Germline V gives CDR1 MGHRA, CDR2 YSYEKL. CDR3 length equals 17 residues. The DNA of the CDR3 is TGCGCCAGCAGCCCCTGGACAGTGCGGCGTTATAATTCACCCTTCCACTTT. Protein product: CASSPWTVRRYNSPFHF.

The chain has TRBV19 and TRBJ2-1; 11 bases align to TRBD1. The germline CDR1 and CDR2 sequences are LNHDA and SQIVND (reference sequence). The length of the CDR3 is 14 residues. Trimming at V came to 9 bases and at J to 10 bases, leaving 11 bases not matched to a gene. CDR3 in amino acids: CASSGQGALAEQFF. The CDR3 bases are TGTGCCAGCAGTGGACAGGGGGCATTAGCGGAGCAGTTCTTC.

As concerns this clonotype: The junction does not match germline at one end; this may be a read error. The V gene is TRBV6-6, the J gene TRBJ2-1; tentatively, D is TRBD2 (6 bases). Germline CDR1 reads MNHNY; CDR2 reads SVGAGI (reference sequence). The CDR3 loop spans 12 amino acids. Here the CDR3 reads CASSALGGEQLF. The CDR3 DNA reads TGTGCCAGCAGCGCCCTAGGAGGGGAGCAGCTCTTC.

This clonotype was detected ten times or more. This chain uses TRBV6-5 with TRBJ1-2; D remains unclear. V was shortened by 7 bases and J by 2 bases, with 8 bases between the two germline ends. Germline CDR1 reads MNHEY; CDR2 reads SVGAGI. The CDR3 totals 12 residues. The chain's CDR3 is CASTPGNYGYTF. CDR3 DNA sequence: TGTGCCAGCACCCCCGGAAACTATGGCTACACCTTC.

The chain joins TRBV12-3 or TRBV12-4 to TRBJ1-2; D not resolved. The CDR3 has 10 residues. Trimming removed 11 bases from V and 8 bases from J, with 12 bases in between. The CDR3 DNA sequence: TGTGCCCCAGCCGGCGTGGGCTACACCTTC. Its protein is CAPAGVGYTF.

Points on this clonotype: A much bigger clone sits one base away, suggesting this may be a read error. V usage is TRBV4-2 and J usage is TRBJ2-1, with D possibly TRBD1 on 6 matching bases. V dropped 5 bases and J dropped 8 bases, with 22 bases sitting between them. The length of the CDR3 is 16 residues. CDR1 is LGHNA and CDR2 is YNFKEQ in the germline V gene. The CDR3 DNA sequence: TGTGCCAGCAGCATCGGGCTTGGGGGCCCCTTGGATGAGCAGTTCTTC. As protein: CASSIGLGGPLDEQFF.

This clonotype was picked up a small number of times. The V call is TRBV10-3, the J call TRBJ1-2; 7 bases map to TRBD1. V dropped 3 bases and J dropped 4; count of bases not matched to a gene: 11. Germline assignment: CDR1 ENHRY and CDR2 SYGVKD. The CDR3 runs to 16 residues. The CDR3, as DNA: TGTGCCATCAGTGAACAGACAGGGAACGGGGGCTATGGCTACACCTTC. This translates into CAISEQTGNGGYGYTF.

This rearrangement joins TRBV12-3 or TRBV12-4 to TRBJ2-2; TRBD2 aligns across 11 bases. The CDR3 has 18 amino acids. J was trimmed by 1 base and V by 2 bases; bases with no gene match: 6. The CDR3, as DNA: TGTGCCAGCAGTTTACGCCTAGCGGGAGGCCGGAACACCGGGGAGCTGTTTTTT. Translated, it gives CASSLRLAGGRNTGELFF.

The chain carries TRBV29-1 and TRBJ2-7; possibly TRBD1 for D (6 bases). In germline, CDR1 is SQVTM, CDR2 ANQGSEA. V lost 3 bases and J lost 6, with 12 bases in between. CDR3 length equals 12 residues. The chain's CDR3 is CSVDGQWGEQYF. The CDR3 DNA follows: TGCAGCGTTGACGGACAGTGGGGCGAGCAGTACTTC.

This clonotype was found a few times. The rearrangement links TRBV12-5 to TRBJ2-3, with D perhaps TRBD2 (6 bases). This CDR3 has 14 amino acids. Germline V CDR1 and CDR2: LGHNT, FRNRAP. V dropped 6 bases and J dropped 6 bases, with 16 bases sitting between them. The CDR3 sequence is CASGPGLLGDTQYF. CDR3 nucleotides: TGTGCTAGTGGCCCGGGACTCCTGGGGGATACGCAGTATTTT.

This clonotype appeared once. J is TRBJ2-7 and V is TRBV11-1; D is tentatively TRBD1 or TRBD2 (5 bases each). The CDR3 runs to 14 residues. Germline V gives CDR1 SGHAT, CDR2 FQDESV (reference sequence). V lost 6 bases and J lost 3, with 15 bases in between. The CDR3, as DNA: TGTGCCAGCAGTCGAGGGGCCTTCAGCTACGAGCAGTACTTC. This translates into CASSRGAFSYEQYF.